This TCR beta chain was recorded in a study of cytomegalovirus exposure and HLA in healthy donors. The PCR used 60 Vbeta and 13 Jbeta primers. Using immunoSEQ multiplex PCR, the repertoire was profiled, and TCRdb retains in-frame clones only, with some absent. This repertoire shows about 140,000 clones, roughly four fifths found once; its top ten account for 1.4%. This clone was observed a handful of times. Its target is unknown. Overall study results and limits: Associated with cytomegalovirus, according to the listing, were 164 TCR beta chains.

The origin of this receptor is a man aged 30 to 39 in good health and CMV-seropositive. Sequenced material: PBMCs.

The CDR3 is CASSDDSSSYEQYF. CDR3 sequence (DNA): TGTGCCAGCTCCGATGACTCGAGCTCCTACGAGCAGTACTTC. V gene TRBV11-3 combines with J gene TRBJ2-7; D gene unclear. Germline CDR1 SGHNT, CDR2 YENEEA. V gave up 8 bases and J gave up 0 bases, with 14 bases separating them. This CDR3 comprises 14 residues.